These T cell receptor beta chains were read from a single sample in a study of identical twins. Each CDR3 protein gets one entry after TCRdb re-called the 5' RACE reads with MiXCR. The sample has a few hundred thousand distinct CDR3 sequences; 8% to 9% are singletons. Separately, the same data were catalogued under a study of yellow fever vaccine responses in identical twins.

Sequencing input: memory (CD45RO+) T cells sorted from blood. These TCRs come from a woman aged 18-30 years in good health. CDR3s include the opening cysteine and the closing phenylalanine or tryptophan. D genes are given only for firm matches. Clone size is not always given. Where it is, it says once, few, many or a class for expanded clones.

. TRBJ2-5 . TRBV20-1 CSAPGWTEKETQYF TGCAGTGCTCCCGGATGGACAGAAAAAGAGACCCAGTACTTC
. TRBJ2-3 many TRBV15 CATSSTDTQYF TGTGCCACCAGCAGCACAGATACGCAGTATTTT
. TRBJ2-5 many TRBV11-2 CASTQGGASQTQYF TGTGCCAGCACCCAAGGAGGAGCAAGCCAGACCCAGTACTTC
TRBD2 TRBJ2-5 . TRBV29-1 CSVPRPSGGITGETQYF TGCAGCGTCCCTAGGCCCTCGGGGGGGATAACAGGGGAGACCCAGTACTTC
. TRBJ2-3 many TRBV29-1 CSERTTDTQYF TGCAGCGAACGGACTACAGATACGCAGTATTTT
. TRBJ1-2 few TRBV20-1 CSARDRTRTTNYGYTF TGCAGTGCTAGAGACCGGACGAGGACAACTAACTATGGCTACACCTTC
. TRBJ2-1 few TRBV5-5 CASSFLSQGNEQFF TGTGCCAGCAGCTTTCTATCTCAGGGCAATGAGCAGTTCTTC
. TRBJ2-1 many TRBV10-3 CAISESEGREQFF TGTGCCATCAGTGAGTCGGAAGGGAGGGAGCAGTTCTTC
. TRBJ2-2 many TRBV7-7 CASSLGTGELFF TGTGCCAGCAGCTTAGGGACCGGGGAGCTGTTTTTT
. TRBJ1-1 many TRBV6-5 CASSYSRVLDTEAFF TGTGCCAGCAGTTACTCGCGGGTTTTGGACACTGAAGCTTTCTTT
TRBD2 TRBJ2-3 many TRBV3-1 CASSQRGGGADTQYF TGTGCCAGCAGCCAACGGGGCGGGGGGGCTGATACGCAGTATTTT
. TRBJ1-1 many TRBV28 CASKSLGTEAFF TGTGCCAGCAAAAGTTTAGGCACTGAAGCTTTCTTT
. TRBJ1-2 . TRBV15 CATSRDRRTEGYTF TGTGCCACCAGCAGAGATCGCCGGACCGAGGGCTACACCTTC
. TRBJ2-2 many TRBV20-1 CSARAGQNTGELFF TGCAGTGCTAGAGCGGGACAGAACACCGGGGAGCTGTTTTTT
. TRBJ2-5 . TRBV20-1 CSARAGAAQETQYF TGCAGTGCTAGAGCCGGAGCGGCACAAGAGACCCAGTACTTC
. TRBJ2-3 many TRBV5-5 CASSFYRAVDTQYF TGTGCCAGCAGCTTCTACAGGGCGGTAGATACGCAGTATTTT
TRBD2 TRBJ2-1 many TRBV20-1 CSALSGTTYNEQFF TGCAGTGCCCTAAGCGGGACGACCTACAATGAGCAGTTCTTC
TRBD1 TRBJ2-1 many TRBV29-1 CSVGWDRKNNEQFF TGCAGCGTTGGATGGGACAGAAAAAACAATGAGCAGTTCTTC
TRBD2 TRBJ2-2 many TRBV7-3 CASSPTSGANTGELFF TGTGCCAGCAGCCCGACTAGCGGGGCGAACACCGGGGAGCTGTTTTTT
. TRBJ1-1 many TRBV5-1 CASSLTDRKGIMAFF TGCGCCAGCAGCTTGACTGACAGGAAGGGGATTATGGCTTTCTTT
TRBD1 TRBJ1-5 . TRBV10-3 CAISEGGTGYNQPQHF TGTGCCATCAGTGAGGGGGGGACAGGCTACAATCAGCCCCAGCATTTT
. TRBJ2-5 many TRBV7-7 CASSLSLGTEDTQYF TGTGCCAGCAGCTTATCTCTGGGAACCGAAGATACCCAGTACTTC
. TRBJ2-3 many TRBV10-3 CAISERNPASTDTQYF TGTGCCATCAGTGAGAGGAACCCCGCTAGCACAGATACGCAGTATTTT
. TRBJ2-2 . TRBV7-9 CASSLGTIASGELFF TGTGCCAGCAGCTTAGGGACCATTGCATCCGGGGAGCTGTTTTTT
TRBD1 TRBJ2-7 few TRBV11-2 CASSLDAGQGAYEQYF TGTGCCAGCAGCTTAGATGCGGGACAGGGGGCCTACGAGCAGTACTTC
TRBD2 TRBJ2-3 . TRBV5-1 CASKPGGGADTQYF TGCGCCAGCAAACCGGGGGGGGGCGCAGATACGCAGTATTTT
TRBD2 TRBJ2-5 . TRBV28 CASSPSGAGVQETQYF TGTGCCAGCAGTCCCTCTGGAGCGGGGGTACAAGAGACCCAGTACTTC
TRBD2 TRBJ2-1 few TRBV29-1 CSARPPGLTRVEQFF TGCAGCGCCAGGCCCCCGGGACTAACTCGGGTGGAGCAGTTCTTC